This TCR beta chain emerged from a study of cytomegalovirus exposure and HLA in healthy donors. Overall study: Membership in the Caucasian-associated ancestry cluster was found for around four fifths of 300 to 500 genotyped donors. Findings of the study overall: For presence/absence analyses, sequencing depth was assumed to be roughly uniform across donors.

Those who donated were healthy bone marrow donors. The PCR was carried out with 60 Vbeta primers and 13 Jbeta primers. Clones were sequenced by immunoSEQ multiplex PCR, and TCRdb holds only the in-frame ones, with some missing. Among 160,000 or so clones listed, less than 85% were seen once. Germline V gene lookup returns CDR1 KGHSH and CDR2 LQKENI. Trimming took 2 bases from V and 5 from J, leaving 13 bases between them. CDR3 size: 15 residues. On this clone: Antigen specificity is unknown.

Source material: PBMCs. The sequence was collected from a man between 35 and 55 years old in good health and CMV-seronegative. The chain joins TRBV18 to TRBJ1-5; D possibly corresponds to TRBD1 (5 bases). The chain's CDR3 is CASSPYGREDQPQHF. CDR3 nucleotide sequence: TGTGCCAGCTCACCATACGGCAGGGAGGATCAGCCCCAGCATTTT.